This entry features one TCR beta chain sequence. As yet, its antigen is unknown. The germline gives CDR1 DFQATT, CDR2 SNEGSKA (reference sequence). Trimming cost V 0 bases and J 0 bases, with 10 bases left between them. The CDR3 totals 15 residues. The data were obtained in a study of blood T cells in healthy people across ages. A second PCR, run for roughly 7 to 11 cycles, used a sample-barcoded 5' primer plus a J-beta primer mix. Each cDNA molecule was tagged by a template-switch adaptor that had 12 random nucleotides. MiXCR was run by TCRdb on the 5' RACE reads, yielding one entry per CDR3 protein. Among about 1,400,000 distinct CDR3 sequences listed, almost 60% were seen once. Whole-study findings and limits: Per million T cells, TCR beta diversity dropped roughly linearly as age increased.

Total RNA was extracted at no less than 5 micrograms per sample. The clonotype comes from a man aged 18 to 29 in good health. Sequencing was performed on blood. The chain couples TRBV20-1 to TRBJ2-3; no clear D. The chain's CDR3 is CSARDPTYSTDTQYF. The CDR3 DNA follows: TGCAGTGCTAGAGATCCTACGTACAGCACAGATACGCAGTATTTT.